Sequencing of this T cell receptor beta chain was carried out in a study of T cell changes during pregnancy in multiple sclerosis. Here immunoSEQ multiplex PCR was the method, and the copy in TCRdb shows in-frame clones only, minus some. Among 40,000 to 50,000 clones listed, 90% were seen once. Germline V gene lookup returns CDR1 MDHEN and CDR2 SYDVKM. Losses at the gene ends were 5 bases for V and 12 bases for J; bases not matched to a gene: 17. CDR3 length: 16 residues. The TCR sequence derives from a female donor with multiple sclerosis, enrolled in a pregnancy study. The sequencing used CD8+ T cells from peripheral blood mononuclear cells, collected in the third trimester of pregnancy. The V and J genes are TRBV28 and TRBJ2-1, with TRBD2 matching over 9 bases. The CDR3 coding sequence is TGTGCCAGCAGTCCCCTGGCGGGGGCGGGGGGGAGCGGGCAGTTCTTC. Translated: CASSPLAGAGGSGQFF.